The rows below give T cell receptor beta chains drawn from one sample of a study of blood T cell repertoires in COVID-19. TCRdb keeps only in-frame clones here, not all; method: immunoSEQ multiplex PCR. The sample includes tens of thousands of clones, 75% to 95% of them seen just once. The specimen sequenced was peripheral blood. The receptors originated from a man over 45 with acute or convalescent COVID-19. The CDR3 runs from the conserved cysteine through the conserved F or W. Fields, in order: clone size, D gene, V gene, CDR3 protein. D genes are given only for firm matches. Size values are once, few and many counts, or a class for expanded clones, and some rows have none.

clone_size: NA
d_call: NA
v_call: TRBV14
cdr3_aa: CASSQARQLEAFF

clone_size: NA
d_call: TRBD2
v_call: TRBV6-2/TRBV6-3
cdr3_aa: CASSYSRGGSNYNEQFF

clone_size: NA
d_call: NA
v_call: TRBV3-1/TRBV3-2
cdr3_aa: CASSQEARRGNSPLHF

clone_size: NA
d_call: TRBD2
v_call: TRBV7-3
cdr3_aa: CASSWGLAVNTGELFF

clone_size: NA
d_call: TRBD2
v_call: TRBV18
cdr3_aa: CASSPLLAGSYNEQFF

clone_size: NA
d_call: NA
v_call: TRBV10-3
cdr3_aa: CAISQQKRQNLNNTGELFF

clone_size: NA
d_call: TRBD1
v_call: TRBV6-5
cdr3_aa: CASSYGQGVGGYTF

clone_size: NA
d_call: TRBD1
v_call: TRBV18
cdr3_aa: CASQGQGAGQPQHF

clone_size: NA
d_call: TRBD1
v_call: TRBV11-3
cdr3_aa: CASSFKGALTGELFF

clone_size: NA
d_call: TRBD2
v_call: TRBV19
cdr3_aa: CASSIVAGGDTQYF

clone_size: NA
d_call: NA
v_call: TRBV7-8
cdr3_aa: CASSLARRAATDTQYF

clone_size: NA
d_call: TRBD2
v_call: TRBV5-6
cdr3_aa: CASSLGLGGNGYYEQYF

clone_size: NA
d_call: TRBD1
v_call: TRBV18
cdr3_aa: CASSPLQGPGNTIYF

clone_size: NA
d_call: NA
v_call: TRBV19
cdr3_aa: CASSTRGSNEKLFF

clone_size: NA
d_call: NA
v_call: TRBV9
cdr3_aa: CASSPRLSDTQYF

clone_size: NA
d_call: TRBD2
v_call: TRBV5-6
cdr3_aa: CASSLPLAVGEQYF

clone_size: once
d_call: TRBD1
v_call: TRBV5-1
cdr3_aa: CASSPSPGTGSPLHF

clone_size: NA
d_call: NA
v_call: TRBV11-2
cdr3_aa: CASSLAIRQSTDTQYF

clone_size: NA
d_call: TRBD2
v_call: TRBV4-1
cdr3_aa: CASSQPPLAGAWGTQYF

clone_size: NA
d_call: TRBD2
v_call: TRBV5-1
cdr3_aa: CASSLATSGGSEQYF

clone_size: NA
d_call: NA
v_call: TRBV3-1/TRBV3-2
cdr3_aa: CASSQGALGELFF

clone_size: NA
d_call: TRBD1
v_call: TRBV27
cdr3_aa: CASSARDRLSTDTQYF

clone_size: NA
d_call: TRBD1
v_call: TRBV6-6
cdr3_aa: CASRTTGGLSEAFF

clone_size: NA
d_call: TRBD2
v_call: TRBV7-9
cdr3_aa: CASTLTGGGSNEQFF

clone_size: NA
d_call: TRBD2
v_call: TRBV30
cdr3_aa: CAWSREGYNEQFF

clone_size: NA
d_call: TRBD1
v_call: TRBV6-2/TRBV6-3
cdr3_aa: CASSYSLQGASSGNTIYF

clone_size: NA
d_call: TRBD2
v_call: TRBV2
cdr3_aa: CATLPERGVGNEQYF

clone_size: NA
d_call: NA
v_call: TRBV27
cdr3_aa: CASSLFDNSYEQYF

clone_size: NA
d_call: NA
v_call: TRBV24-1
cdr3_aa: CATAGDYGYTF

clone_size: NA
d_call: TRBD1
v_call: TRBV19
cdr3_aa: CASSIGTGKPYGYTF

clone_size: NA
d_call: NA
v_call: TRBV21-1
cdr3_aa: CASSTKAGTGMLYEQYF

clone_size: NA
d_call: NA
v_call: TRBV6-1
cdr3_aa: CASSEGAGTYYGYTF

clone_size: NA
d_call: NA
v_call: TRBV5-5
cdr3_aa: CASSSVAAPNTGELFF

clone_size: NA
d_call: NA
v_call: TRBV5-6
cdr3_aa: CASSLLDTNSPLHF

clone_size: NA
d_call: TRBD2
v_call: TRBV2
cdr3_aa: CASSSGGTYTDTQYF

clone_size: NA
d_call: NA
v_call: TRBV14
cdr3_aa: CASSQAGNTEAFF

clone_size: NA
d_call: NA
v_call: TRBV1
cdr3_aa: CTSSQTGGPNTGELFF

clone_size: once
d_call: NA
v_call: TRBV1
cdr3_aa: CTSSQERDFHGYTF

clone_size: NA
d_call: NA
v_call: TRBV28
cdr3_aa: CASSRDLGSPLHF

clone_size: NA
d_call: NA
v_call: TRBV5-1
cdr3_aa: CASSNPQSPGYEQYF

clone_size: NA
d_call: NA
v_call: TRBV4-2
cdr3_aa: CASSQGLQETQYF

clone_size: NA
d_call: TRBD1
v_call: TRBV15
cdr3_aa: CATSRDLDRAAYEQYF

clone_size: NA
d_call: NA
v_call: TRBV3-1/TRBV3-2
cdr3_aa: CASSQVGGSGYGYTF

clone_size: once
d_call: TRBD1
v_call: TRBV30
cdr3_aa: CAWSYGTGGYGYTF

clone_size: NA
d_call: TRBD1
v_call: TRBV24-1
cdr3_aa: CATSDSKQGGYEQYF

clone_size: NA
d_call: NA
v_call: TRBV2
cdr3_aa: CASRENRLDYWGGELFF

clone_size: few
d_call: TRBD1
v_call: TRBV5-1
cdr3_aa: CASSSRQGPGNEQFF

clone_size: NA
d_call: NA
v_call: TRBV30
cdr3_aa: CAWSVDVGQYNEKLFF

clone_size: NA
d_call: NA
v_call: TRBV5-1
cdr3_aa: CASSLTGLESPLHF

clone_size: NA
d_call: NA
v_call: TRBV7-8
cdr3_aa: CASSLAGRSNQPQHF